This T cell receptor (beta chain) was identified in a study of T cell responses to AZD1222 COVID-19 vaccine (dated by TCRdb to 2020 to 2022). About the full investigation: AZD1222 recipients whose second dose came at about 4 weeks and those whose second dose came at about 12 weeks were combined into one group, since spike-specific TCR depth and breadth did not differ between the two schedules. Trial participants were enrolled into age subgroups of 18-55, 56-69 and 70-plus years, which contained 148, 28 and 57 TCR-sequenced participants, respectively. A total of approximately 240 trial participants underwent TCR sequencing, of whom some 200 had received two doses of AZD1222 and roughly 26 had received two doses of the MenACWY control vaccine. General conclusions and limits of the study: Because no day 14 peak-response samples were available, repertoires were characterized only after the peak T cell response. Most participants were white British and females outnumbered males, and the authors suggested that clonal diversity may have been underestimated. In the small 56-69-year group, the increase in depth fell short of significance, most likely because of low power. After two AZD1222 doses, spike-specific TCR breadth and depth were significantly higher than at day 0 and than in MenACWY recipients. Conclusions about previously exposed vaccinees are limited because only six or seven AZD1222 recipients were SARS-CoV-2 seropositive at baseline. The whole spike protein was spanned by vaccine-associated CD4 TCRs, and dominant responses were seen in regions 160-218 and 743-854. Nearly half of unique spike-specific TCRs reportedly recognized epitopes outside regions mutated in the B.1.351 and B.1.1.7 variants.

With respect to this clone: The specificity of this receptor is unknown. Per-nucleotide qualities are absent, and no much larger clonotype sits a single base away.

V is pared back by 5 bases and J by 0 bases, with 9 bases lying between the germline termini. Reading the germline V gene (reference sequence) gives CDR1 SEHNR and CDR2 FQNEAQ. The CDR3 goes from the cysteine to the phenylalanine over 14 residues. The sequence is cut down to CDR3 DNA, 42 bases in frame from base 1. The CDR3 regions of human TCRbeta chains were analyzed by immunosequencing. In the source study's methods: TCRs in the repertoires were matched against a reference library of SARS-CoV-2-specific TCRs that had been generated with the MIRA antigen-specificity platform. Breadth was defined as the fraction of unique TCRs that were SARS-CoV-2-associated, and depth was defined as the fraction of total T cells that were SARS-CoV-2-associated. Each spike-specific TCR was assigned to its reactive spike region and to a CD4 or CD8 class using the MIRA data. Log10-transformed breadth and depth values were compared by one-way ANOVA with Sidak's multiple comparisons tests. Here the immuneACCESS table is served through TCRdb, limited to in-frame sequences with V and J called. Missing clones are a known gap in these copies; in checked studies unresolved V genes cover under half, and the rest lacks a known reason. The DNA gave D and trimming, while V, J and clone size come from that table. The sample table holds 95,000 to 150,000 clones, of which 88% were seen once. The ten most abundant clones make up about 4.7% of the sample.

The label giving this sample's time point can be read as: baseline before first vaccination. Vaccinee samples were obtained from the UK trials COV001 and COV002, which included a single-blind randomized controlled phase 2/3 trial of AZD1222 (ChAdOx1 nCoV-19) in healthy adults. For TCRbeta chain sequencing, PBMC samples from trial participants were taken at day 0 and at day 28 after the second dose. The sequencing used peripheral blood, collected on day 0 of AZD1222 vaccination. This sequence uses TRBV7-9 and TRBJ2-3; the D segment could be TRBD1, given 6 matching bases. The source is an adult in good health. The DNA is as follows: TGTGCCAGCAGCAGGGGACACAGCACAGATACGCAGTATTTT. This codes for CASSRGHSTDTQYF. Supplemented by the reference TRBV7-9 and TRBJ2-3 proteins around the CDR3, the complete variable domain is DTGVSQNPRHKITKRGQNVTFRCDPISEHNRLYWYRQTLGQGPEFLTYFQNEAQLEKSRLLSDRFSAERPKGSFSTLEIQRTEQGDSAMYLCASSRGHSTDTQYFGPGTRLTVL.